These 26 T cell receptor beta chains were all obtained from the same sample, sequenced in a study of cytotoxic CD8 clonotypes in ibrutinib-treated CLL. Sequenced by immunoSEQ multiplex PCR; TCRdb stores in-frame clones only, minus some. The sample holds approximately 130,000 clones; approximately 80% are singletons and the top ten take around 3%. Source: PBMCs, taken after 24 months of ibrutinib treatment. The receptors here all came from a human donor with chronic lymphocytic leukemia.

The V gene is TRBV19, the J gene TRBJ1-4, with no clear D. With 0 bases removed from V and 7 bases from J, the gap between germline ends came to 15 bases. CDR1 is LNHDA and CDR2 is SQIVND in the germline V gene (reference sequence). The CDR3 runs to 16 residues. The CDR3, as DNA: TGTGCCAGTAGTATAGATCGCAATTCCCGGGCTGAAAAACTGTTTTTT. Its translation: CASSIDRNSRAEKLFF. Looking up the rest from reference TRBV19 and TRBJ1-4 gives the full variable domain: DGGITQSPKYLFRKEGQNVTLSCEQNLNHDAMYWYRQDPGQGLRLIYYSQIVNDFQKGDIAEGYSVSREKKESFPLTVTSAQKNPTAFYLCASSIDRNSRAEKLFFGSGTQLSVL.

The CDR3 nucleotides read TGTGCCAGCAGCCCTACTAGCGGGGCCCTACAAGAGACCCAGTACTTC. It is translated as CASSPTSGALQETQYF. This rearrangement joins TRBV7-3 to TRBJ2-5; 10 bases map to TRBD2. With 5 bases clipped from V and 2 bases from J, the junction kept 8 bases outside the gene matches. Germline V gene lookup returns CDR1 SGHTA and CDR2 FQGTGA. The CDR3 length is 16 residues.

V usage is TRBV19 and J usage is TRBJ2-5; the match to TRBD1 covers 10 bases. This CDR3 is built from 15 residues. Germline V gene data show CDR1 as LNHDA and CDR2 as SQIVND (reference sequence). The ends lost 7 bases at V and 5 bases at J; junction bases unmatched: 10. As DNA, the CDR3 is TGTGCCAGTAAAAGTGGGCGACAGGGGGCCGAGACCCAGTACTTC. Amino acid sequence: CASKSGRQGAETQYF. Drawing the rest from reference TRBV19 and TRBJ2-5, the complete variable domain is DGGITQSPKYLFRKEGQNVTLSCEQNLNHDAMYWYRQDPGQGLRLIYYSQIVNDFQKGDIAEGYSVSREKKESFPLTVTSAQKNPTAFYLCASKSGRQGAETQYFGPGTRLLVL.

This chain links TRBV15 with TRBJ2-3, with D maybe TRBD2 (6 bases). The germline gives CDR1 LNHNV, CDR2 YYDKDF (reference sequence). V lost 2 bases to trimming and J lost 0 bases, with 12 bases between them. There are 16 residues in the CDR3. The CDR3, as DNA: TGTGCCACCAGCAGAAGGAGGGGCCTTAGCACAGATACGCAGTATTTT. It translates to CATSRRRGLSTDTQYF.

The genes are TRBV7-3 and TRBJ2-5; TRBD2 might be the D (6 bases). Germline V gene data show CDR1 as SGHTA and CDR2 as FQGTGA. The germline V and J ends were trimmed by 5 bases and 7 bases, with 11 bases remaining between them. This CDR3 comprises 12 residues. Here the CDR3 reads CASSEVGGTQYF. CDR3 sequence (DNA): TGTGCCAGCAGCGAGGTGGGGGGGACCCAGTACTTC.

The rearrangement uses TRBV10-3 and TRBJ2-5; no clear D gene. The V end was cut by 3 bases, the J end by 2 bases, with 4 bases between. Germline CDR1 reads ENHRY; CDR2 reads SYGVKD. There are 12 residues in the CDR3. CDR3 amino acids: CAISDQQETQYF. Here the CDR3 DNA reads TGTGCCATCAGTGATCAGCAAGAGACCCAGTACTTC.

A single count supports this clone. The rearrangement links TRBV10-3 to TRBJ1-2; D gene uncertain. V was cut by 0 bases and J by 8 bases, with 10 bases left in between. This CDR3 contains 13 residues. Germline V gives CDR1 ENHRY, CDR2 SYGVKD. The CDR3 DNA reads TGTGCCATCAGTGAGTCTGGGCAGGACGGCTACACCTTC. Protein product: CAISESGQDGYTF.

This clone was recorded only once. The CDR3 here is CASSPSGHSYEQYF. CDR3 in DNA: TGTGCCAGCTCACCGTCGGGACACTCCTACGAGCAGTACTTC. The chain recombines TRBV18 with TRBJ2-7; possible D gene TRBD1, 6 bases. V was trimmed by 3 bases and J by 0 bases, leaving 9 bases between them. In germline, CDR1 is KGHSH, CDR2 LQKENI. CDR3 length equals 14 residues.

A single count supports this clone. The chain uses TRBV27 and TRBJ1-1; D is ambiguous. Trimming removed 1 base from V and 4 bases from J, with 10 bases in between. CDR3 length: 14 amino acids. Germline lookup yields CDR1 MNHEY and CDR2 SMNVEV (reference sequence). CDR3 sequence reads: CASSLFLRGTEAFF. The CDR3 DNA reads TGTGCCAGCAGTTTATTCCTCCGAGGCACTGAAGCTTTCTTT.

This chain connects TRBV6-6 to TRBJ2-2; weak D call: TRBD1 (6 bases). CDR1 MNHNY and CDR2 SVGAGI come from the germline V gene (reference sequence). Trimming shortened V by 6 bases and J by 2 bases, and 13 bases separated the two germline ends. CDR3 length: 15 amino acids. CDR3: CASRHPGQNTGELFF. For the CDR3, the DNA is TGTGCCAGCAGGCATCCGGGACAAAACACCGGGGAGCTGTTTTTT.

The J gene is TRBJ1-1, the V gene TRBV7-8; D perhaps matches TRBD1 (5 bases). This CDR3 has 15 amino acids. Germline V gene sequence: CDR1 SGHVS, CDR2 FQNEAQ. Trimming pared 0 bases from V and 1 base from J, leaving 9 bases between. CDR3 sequence: CASSLARQGNTEAFF. For the CDR3, the DNA is TGTGCCAGCAGCTTAGCTCGCCAGGGGAACACTGAAGCTTTCTTT.

The chain joins TRBV27 to TRBJ2-3, with D perhaps matching TRBD2 (6 bases). CDR1 is MNHEY and CDR2 is SMNVEV in the germline V gene (reference sequence). Trimming cost V 5 bases and J 2 bases, with 8 bases left between them. The CDR3 loop spans 13 amino acids. CDR3 region: CASSGGYTDTQYF. The CDR3 DNA reads as TGTGCCAGCAGTGGGGGGTACACAGATACGCAGTATTTT.

The chain carries TRBV7-2 and TRBJ1-4; the D gene is possibly TRBD1 (6 bases). V dropped 6 bases and J dropped 7 bases, with 18 bases sitting between them. Germline assignment: CDR1 SGHTA and CDR2 FQGNSA. The CDR3 loop spans 15 amino acids. CDR3 DNA: TGTGCCAGCAGTTCCGGAGGGACACCCCCTGAAAAACTGTTTTTT. This gives the protein CASSSGGTPPEKLFF.

The chain uses TRBV6-6 and TRBJ1-1; a weak D match, TRBD1 (5 bases). From germline, CDR1 is MNHNY and CDR2 SVGAGI (reference sequence). V lost 4 bases to trimming and J lost 10 bases, with 22 bases between them. This CDR3 is built from 15 residues. CDR3 in DNA: TGTGCCAGCAGTTCCCCACAGATCGACAGAACCCGAGCTTTCTTT. Its translation is CASSSPQIDRTRAFF.

The chain couples TRBV7-2 to TRBJ2-7; 7 nucleotides agree with TRBD2. This CDR3 contains 15 residues. CDR1 SGHTA and CDR2 FQGNSA come from the germline V gene. V lost 2 bases and J lost 4; bases outside the gene matches: 8. Written as DNA, the CDR3 is TGTGCCAGCAGCTTAATTTTGCGGGGGAGGTACGAGCAGTACTTC. Amino acids: CASSLILRGRYEQYF. Complete variable domain (other parts from reference TRBV7-2 and TRBJ2-7): GAGVSQSPSNKVTEKGKDVELRCDPISGHTALYWYRQSLGQGLEFLIYFQGNSAPDKSGLPSDRFSAERTGGSVSTLTIQRTQQEDSAVYLCASSLILRGRYEQYFGPGTRLTVT.

This rearrangement joins TRBV5-1 to TRBJ1-2, with 7 bases aligning to TRBD1. The V segment lost 4 bases and the J segment 4 bases; nucleotides outside the gene matches: 10. Per the germline V gene, CDR1 is SGHRS and CDR2 is YFSETQ. This CDR3 comprises 15 residues. In DNA, the CDR3 is TGCGCCAGCAGCGATAACGCCGGGACAGCCTATGGCTACACCTTC. It translates to CASSDNAGTAYGYTF. Using reference TRBV5-1 and TRBJ1-2 for the parts outside the CDR3, the full variable domain is KAGVTQTPRYLIKTRGQQVTLSCSPISGHRSVSWYQQTPGQGLQFLFEYFSETQRNKGNFPGRFSGRQFSNSRSEMNVSTLELGDSALYLCASSDNAGTAYGYTFGSGTRLTVV.

The CDR3 loop is CASRQPEGYGYTF. The CDR3 nucleotides read TGTGCCAGCAGACAACCCGAGGGCTATGGCTACACCTTC. The V gene is TRBV11-2, the J gene TRBJ1-2; D is undetermined. This CDR3 spans 13 amino acids. With 6 bases removed from V and 4 bases from J, the gap between germline ends came to 12 bases. Germline V CDR1 and CDR2: SGHAT, FQNNGV.

This clone was seen a single time. The chain has TRBV29-1 and TRBJ2-3, with 7 bases fitting TRBD1. Germline V lookup: CDR1 SQVTM, CDR2 ANQGSEA. The CDR3 totals 16 residues. J gave up 1 base and V 6 bases, and 13 bases lay outside the gene matches. The CDR3 is CSVPERQGSRTDTQYF. The CDR3 DNA reads TGCAGCGTCCCTGAGAGACAGGGCAGCCGCACAGATACGCAGTATTTT.

This chain links TRBV20-1 with TRBJ2-3; D is possibly TRBD2 (6 bases). The V end lost 3 bases, the J end lost 9 bases, and 10 bases lay between the germline ends. This CDR3 has 11 residues. The germline gives CDR1 DFQATT, CDR2 SNEGSKA (reference sequence). This CDR3 is CSAREGPTQYF. CDR3 nucleotide sequence: TGCAGTGCTAGGGAGGGCCCCACGCAGTATTTT.

The chain joins TRBV7-8 to TRBJ1-5; the D is unclear. V was clipped by 5 bases and J by 13 bases, with 15 bases between them. CDR1 SGHVS and CDR2 FQNEAQ come from the germline V gene. This CDR3 has 12 residues. The CDR3 DNA sequence: TGTGCCAGCAGCCCCATCACGGCCCTTCAGCATTTT. It translates to CASSPITALQHF.

This clone was found once. The chain's CDR3 is CATSRDRAGNTIYF. Here the CDR3 DNA reads TGTGCCACCAGCAGAGACAGGGCTGGAAACACCATATATTTT. The chain has TRBV15 and TRBJ1-3, with a tentative D call TRBD1 (5 bases). There are 14 residues in the CDR3. The ends were cut back, 0 bases at V and 2 bases at J, with 5 bases in the middle. CDR1 and CDR2 (germline): LNHNV, YYDKDF (reference sequence).

A single count supports this clone. The V and J genes are TRBV14 and TRBJ2-5, with D maybe TRBD1 (6 bases). Trimming shortened V by 1 base and J by 1 base, and 13 bases separated the two germline ends. The V gene's germline CDR1 is SGHDN and CDR2 FVKESK. The CDR3 covers 16 residues. This CDR3 reads CASSQAVSGVQETQYF. In nucleotides, the CDR3 is TGTGCCAGCAGCCAAGCGGTTTCAGGGGTCCAAGAGACCCAGTACTTC.

The chain combines TRBV5-1 with TRBJ2-2; a weak D match, TRBD2 (5 bases). Germline V gene lookup returns CDR1 SGHRS and CDR2 YFSETQ. This CDR3 is built from 16 residues. V shed 2 bases and J shed 1 base, with 12 bases lying between them. The CDR3 DNA is TGCGCCAGCAGCTTTGTGCGAGAGGGGAACACCGGGGAGCTGTTTTTT. Protein sequence: CASSFVREGNTGELFF.

The chain links TRBV7-9 to TRBJ2-3, with 11 bases identical to TRBD2. J gave up 7 bases and V 3 bases, and 9 bases lay outside the gene matches. Per germline, CDR1 SEHNR and CDR2 FQNEAQ (reference sequence). This CDR3 contains 16 residues. The DNA of the CDR3 is TGTGCCAGCAGCTTCCGACTAGCGGGGCCCGTCAATACGCAGTATTTT. Translating it yields CASSFRLAGPVNTQYF.

This chain connects TRBV6-6 to TRBJ2-2; 9 bases are a match to TRBD1. Looked up from germline, CDR1 is MNHNY and CDR2 is SVGAGI (reference sequence). The CDR3 has 16 amino acids. The V and J ends lost 6 bases and 4 bases, in that order; junction bases with no gene match: 9. The CDR3 DNA reads as TGTGCCAGCAGCCACTCGACAGGGGGGTTCACCGGGGAGCTGTTTTTT. It codes for CASSHSTGGFTGELFF.

This clone was seen only a few times. The rearrangement links TRBV6-6 to TRBJ1-2; TRBD1 aligns across 9 bases. The junction had 5 bases not matched to a gene; V was cut back by 4 bases and J by 2 bases. Germline V lookup: CDR1 MNHNY, CDR2 SVGAGI (reference sequence). The CDR3 is 15 amino acids. The CDR3 spells CASSSSQGANYGYTF. As DNA, the CDR3 is TGTGCCAGCAGTTCCTCACAGGGGGCGAACTATGGCTACACCTTC.